The rows below give T cell receptor beta chains drawn from one sample of a study of shared clonotypes between healthy human individuals. Repertoires were generated with immunoSEQ multiplex PCR, while TCRdb's copy carries only in-frame clones and drops some. The data hold about 2.4 million clones, with 93% observed a single time. The sequencing input was naive CD4+ T cells from PBMCs. These receptors were collected from a man younger than 35 in good health. Some clones in this sample may be carry-over from other donors' samples. Each CDR3 is given with its conserved first and last residue. A D gene is named only where the DNA matches it firmly. The size of a clone is reported for some rows only, either as once, few or many, or as a class for expanded clones.

clone_size	v_call	j_call	cdr3_length	d_call	cdr3_aa	cdr3_nt
.	TRBV28	TRBJ1-1	16	.	CASSLEGGALNTEAFF	TGTGCCAGCAGTTTAGAGGGGGGAGCGTTGAACACTGAAGCTTTCTTT
.	TRBV5-4	TRBJ2-3	15	.	CASSPGAGQRDTQYF	TGTGCCAGCAGCCCTGGCGCGGGACAGAGAGATACGCAGTATTTT
.	TRBV5-1	TRBJ2-1	22	TRBD2	CASSLYLRGLIAGGGGPDEQFF	TGCGCCAGCAGCTTATACCTTAGGGGTTTGATAGCGGGAGGAGGGGGGCCTGATGAGCAGTTCTTC
.	TRBV4-2	TRBJ2-7	16	.	CARIRRPEPVGHEQYF	TGTGCCCGAATCCGGCGCCCAGAGCCAGTCGGCCACGAGCAGTACTTC
.	TRBV11-2	TRBJ2-7	17	.	CASSLPPNTPGTYEQYF	TGTGCCAGCAGCTTACCCCCTAACACACCAGGCACCTACGAGCAGTACTTC
few	TRBV19	TRBJ1-3	14	.	CASTTTVTGNTIYF	TGTGCCAGTACCACGACAGTGACTGGAAACACCATATATTTT
.	TRBV5-6	TRBJ2-2	14	.	CASSLVTETGELFF	TGTGCCAGCAGCTTGGTGACTGAGACCGGGGAGCTGTTTTTT
.	TRBV5-1	TRBJ1-1	14	.	CASSLSGRDTEAFF	TGCGCCAGCAGCTTATCAGGGAGGGACACTGAAGCTTTCTTT
.	TRBV19	TRBJ1-1	15	.	CASSRMVQAPTEAFF	TGTGCCAGTAGTAGGATGGTACAGGCGCCCACTGAAGCTTTCTTT
.	TRBV2	TRBJ2-5	15	.	CASMGGAHRGETQYF	TGTGCCAGCATGGGGGGGGCCCATCGAGGGGAGACCCAGTACTTC
.	TRBV9	TRBJ1-1	15	.	CASSVDGAGREVAFF	TGTGCCAGCAGCGTAGATGGGGCCGGCCGAGAGGTCGCTTTCTTT
.	TRBV11-1	TRBJ2-5	14	.	CASSRDGGGETQYF	TGTGCCAGCAGCCGGGATGGTGGCGGGGAGACCCAGTACTTC
.	TRBV27	TRBJ1-2	16	TRBD1	CASSLSQTGVSYGYTF	TGTGCCAGCAGTTTATCCCAGACAGGGGTTTCCTATGGCTACACCTTC
.	TRBV11-3	TRBJ2-1	15	TRBD2	CASSHRLAGVDEQFF	TGTGCCAGCAGCCACCGACTAGCGGGAGTCGATGAGCAGTTCTTC
.	TRBV28	TRBJ2-7	15	.	CASRPPPGRQYEQYF	TGTGCCAGCAGGCCACCACCGGGACGCCAGTACGAGCAGTACTTC
.	TRBV28	TRBJ1-1	13	.	CASTNRTTPEAFF	TGTGCCAGCACAAATCGGACAACCCCTGAAGCTTTCTTT
.	TRBV18	TRBJ1-2	17	.	CASSPSGPGTPRHGYTF	TGTGCCAGCTCACCATCGGGGCCCGGTACACCCCGGCATGGCTACACCTTC
.	TRBV5-6	TRBJ2-1	12	.	CASSLSEGLQFF	TGTGCCAGCAGCTTGTCGGAGGGGCTTCAGTTCTTC
.	TRBV5-1	TRBJ2-3	15	.	CASSLAGVGLDTQYF	TGCGCCAGCAGCTTGGCCGGGGTCGGGTTAGATACGCAGTATTTT
.	TRBV9	TRBJ2-2	15	TRBD1	CASSQKDRVTGELFF	TGTGCCAGCAGCCAGAAGGACAGGGTTACCGGGGAGCTGTTTTTT
once	TRBV9	TRBJ2-5	14	TRBD1	CASPDREYQETQYF	TGTGCCAGCCCGGACAGGGAATACCAAGAGACCCAGTACTTC
.	TRBV5-1	TRBJ2-3	16	TRBD2	CASSLGLAGQTDTQYF	TGCGCCAGCAGCTTGGGACTAGCGGGACAAACAGATACGCAGTATTTT
.	TRBV28	TRBJ2-1	16	.	CASSSSQGYSYNEQFF	TGTGCCAGCAGTTCGTCTCAGGGGTACTCCTACAATGAGCAGTTCTTC
.	TRBV5-1	TRBJ2-7	19	TRBD2	CASSLVSGPGLASSYEQYF	TGCGCCAGCAGCTTGGTTTCCGGACCGGGACTAGCGTCCTCCTACGAGCAGTACTTC
.	TRBV5-1	TRBJ2-4	13	.	CASSGGPQLIQYF	TGCGCCAGCAGCGGGGGTCCCCAACTCATTCAGTACTTC
.	TRBV27	TRBJ2-3	11	.	CASGSTDTQYF	TGTGCCAGCGGGAGCACAGATACGCAGTATTTT
.	TRBV9	TRBJ2-7	14	TRBD2	CASSVAWGGYEQYF	TGTGCCAGCAGCGTAGCTTGGGGGGGCTACGAGCAGTACTTC
.	TRBV7-2	TRBJ2-6	15	.	CASSLRGSGANVLTF	TGTGCCAGCAGCCTACGTGGGTCTGGGGCCAACGTCCTGACTTTC
.	TRBV9	TRBJ2-2	15	.	CASSVALRDTGELFF	TGTGCCAGCAGCGTAGCTCTCCGGGACACCGGGGAGCTGTTTTTT
.	TRBV27	TRBJ1-3	19	TRBD1	CASSSRPPSDRGSGNTIYF	TGTGCCAGCAGTTCCCGCCCCCCTTCGGACAGGGGTTCCGGAAACACCATATATTTT
.	TRBV4-1	TRBJ1-1	16	.	CASSQVLKGVNTEAFF	TGCGCCAGCAGCCAAGTCCTTAAGGGGGTGAACACTGAAGCTTTCTTT
.	TRBV6-4	TRBJ2-3	12	.	CASRAKADTQYF	TGTGCCAGCAGGGCCAAGGCAGATACGCAGTATTTT
.	TRBV5-1	TRBJ2-7	15	TRBD1	CASRERGPPMGEQYF	TGCGCCAGCAGGGAGAGGGGGCCTCCGATGGGCGAGCAGTACTTC
.	TRBV28	TRBJ2-1	17	TRBD2	CASSSPRRGRADNEQFF	TGTGCCAGCAGTTCCCCCCGGCGCGGGAGGGCCGACAATGAGCAGTTCTTC
.	TRBV11-2	TRBJ1-2	14	TRBD1	CASSRPGQSYGYTF	TGTGCCAGCAGCCGCCCGGGACAGAGCTATGGCTACACCTTC
.	TRBV4-1	TRBJ2-3	16	TRBD1	CASSQSTGGSTDTQYF	TGCGCCAGCAGCCAATCGACAGGGGGGAGCACAGATACGCAGTATTTT
.	TRBV15	TRBJ1-4	15	.	CATRTKSGEGEKLFF	TGTGCCACCCGGACTAAATCAGGGGAAGGCGAAAAACTGTTTTTT
.	TRBV4-1	TRBJ1-2	15	TRBD1	CASSQPGQGGYGYTF	TGCGCCAGCAGCCAACCCGGACAGGGAGGCTATGGCTACACCTTC
.	TRBV6-6	TRBJ2-7	15	TRBD1	CASSYSDRWGYEQYF	TGTGCCAGCAGTTACTCGGACAGGTGGGGCTACGAGCAGTACTTC
.	TRBV19	TRBJ2-2	13	.	CASSITGAGELFF	TGTGCCAGTAGTATAACCGGAGCCGGGGAGCTGTTTTTT